The present entry profiles one T cell receptor (beta chain) with its context. This clonotype was seen only a few times. The clone's antigen remains unknown. The sample holds no much larger clone one base away, and base qualities are not on file. This record comes from a study of T-cell reconstitution after alpha-beta-depleted transplantation in children (TCRdb year 2016). With respect to the entire study: Using TCR repertoire profiling, the study quantitatively followed how T-cell immune reconstitution unfolded in children after TCRalphabeta/CD19-depleted allogeneic hematopoietic cell transplantation. Overall study results and their limits: The high TCRbeta diversity at day 60 in some patients was ascribed to recipient T cells and intrathymic progenitors that had survived conditioning. Over subsequent months, a decline in hyperexpanded clone frequencies was noted, and after one year, T-cell counts and TCRbeta diversity were mostly ascribed to newly produced T cells. Apparently early alphabetaT-cell count recovery about two months after transplant reportedly relied on only several hundred rapidly expanded clones derived from non-depleted graft cells.

In the paper's terms, the treatment or condition label means: allogeneic hematopoietic cell transplantation with graft depleted of TCRalphabeta T cells and CD19 B cells. The children who served as transplant recipients had been given grafts of TCRalphabeta/CD19-depleted allogeneic hematopoietic cells. CDR1 and CDR2, per the germline V gene, are LGHNA and YNFKEQ. V is trimmed back by 0 bases and J by 0 bases, and the junction contains 3 bases that no gene match accounts for. The CDR3 runs 17 amino acids, cysteine and phenylalanine included. Only the CDR3 DNA is retained, 51 bases long and in frame from the first base. The library was prepared using PCR. For sequencing, an Illumina HiSeq 2500 was employed. TCR library preparation used molecular barcoding, with unique molecular identifiers applied to normalize quantification of the TCRbeta repertoire. TCRdb cleaned the public reads at Q25 with fastp, built clones with MiXCR and kept in-frame beta chains. One record per CDR3 amino acid sequence lists the most common genes and DNA. This sample lists about 980,000 distinct CDR3 sequences; less than 30% were detected once. The top ten hold under 30% of the sample.

The specimen comprised PBMCs, mostly from graft donor cells, sampled 360 days after TCRalphabeta/CD19-depleted stem cell transplant. The sequence was obtained from a boy under two years old who had a stem cell transplant for SCID, so the T cells may come from the graft donor. The sequence is built from TRBV4-2 and TRBJ2-3, and 10 junction bases match TRBD2. The CDR3 reads as follows: CASSQDKLAGSTDTQYF. Read as DNA, the sequence is TGTGCCAGCAGCCAAGATAAACTAGCGGGGAGCACAGATACGCAGTATTTT.